This T cell receptor (beta chain) was sequenced for a study of T cell repertoires in cytomegalovirus infection. For the study at large: CMV epitopes that were recently identified and HLA-C-restricted were used alongside well-studied HLA-B-restricted ones. CMV infection and matching HLA type were both indicated by public TCR beta signatures.

General study points: HLA-C-restricted, CMV-specific TCR beta clonotypes were dominant ex vivo. Cumulative frequency (of public TCR beta family members) identified carriers of CMV plus the relevant HLA.

Trimming removed 4 bases from V and 0 bases from J, with 2 bases in between. Germline-derived CDR1 and CDR2 are KGHDR and SFDVKD. This CDR3 has 12 amino acids. Remarks on this clonotype: Antigen: not known.

TCRdb redid the calling of the reads with MiXCR, one entry per CDR3 protein. This sample has fewer than 850,000 distinct CDR3 sequences, with around 29% found just once. Material: cultured CD8+ T cells from PBMCs, obtained from culture after CMV antigen stimulation. The chain carries TRBV24-1 and TRBJ2-5; no definite D call. The receptor was derived from a human donor in good health (CMV status not recorded). Some clones in this sample may be carry-over from other donors' samples. CDR3 nucleotides: TGTGCCACCAGTGACAACCAAGAGACCCAGTACTTC. This sequence encodes CATSDNQETQYF.